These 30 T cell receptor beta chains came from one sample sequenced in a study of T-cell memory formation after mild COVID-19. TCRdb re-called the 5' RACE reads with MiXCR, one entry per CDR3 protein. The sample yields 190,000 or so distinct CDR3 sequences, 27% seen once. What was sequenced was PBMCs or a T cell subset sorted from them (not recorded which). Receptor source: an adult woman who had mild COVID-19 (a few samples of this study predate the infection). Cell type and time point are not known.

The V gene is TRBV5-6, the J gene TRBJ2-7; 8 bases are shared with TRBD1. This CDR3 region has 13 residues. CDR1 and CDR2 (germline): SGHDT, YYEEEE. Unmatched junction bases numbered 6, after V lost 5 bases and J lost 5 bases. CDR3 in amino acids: CASSHQQGDEQYF. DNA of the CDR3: TGTGCCAGCAGTCACCAACAGGGGGACGAGCAGTACTTC.

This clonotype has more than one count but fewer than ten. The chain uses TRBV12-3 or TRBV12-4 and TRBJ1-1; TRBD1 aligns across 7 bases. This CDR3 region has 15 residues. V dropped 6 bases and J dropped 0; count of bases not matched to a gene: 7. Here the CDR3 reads CASRRQGSLNTEAFF. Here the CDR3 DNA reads TGTGCCAGCAGAAGACAGGGCTCTCTGAACACTGAAGCTTTCTTT.

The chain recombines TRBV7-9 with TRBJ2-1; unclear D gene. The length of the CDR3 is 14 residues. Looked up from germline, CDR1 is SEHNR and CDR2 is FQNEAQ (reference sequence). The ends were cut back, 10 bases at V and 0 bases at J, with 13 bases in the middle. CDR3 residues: CAILVQSSYNEQFF. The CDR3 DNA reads TGTGCCATCCTAGTCCAGAGCTCCTACAATGAGCAGTTCTTC.

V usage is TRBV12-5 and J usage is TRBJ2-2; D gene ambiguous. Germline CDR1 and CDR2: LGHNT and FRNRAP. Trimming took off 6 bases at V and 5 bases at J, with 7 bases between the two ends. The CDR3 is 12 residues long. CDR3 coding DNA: TGTGCTAGTGGGTATGAAACCGGGGAGCTGTTTTTT. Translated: CASGYETGELFF.

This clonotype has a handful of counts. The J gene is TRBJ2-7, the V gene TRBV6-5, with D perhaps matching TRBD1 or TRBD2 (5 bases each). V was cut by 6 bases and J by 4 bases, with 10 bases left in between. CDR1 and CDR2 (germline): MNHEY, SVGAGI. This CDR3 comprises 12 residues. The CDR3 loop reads CASSLWGYEQYF. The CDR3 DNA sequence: TGTGCCAGCAGCCTCTGGGGGTACGAGCAGTACTTC.

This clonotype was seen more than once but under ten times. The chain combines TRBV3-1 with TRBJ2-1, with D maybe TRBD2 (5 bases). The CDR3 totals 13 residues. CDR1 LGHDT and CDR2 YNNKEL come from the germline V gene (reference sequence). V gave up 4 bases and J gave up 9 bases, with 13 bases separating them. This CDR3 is CASSPGRMREQFF. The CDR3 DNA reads TGTGCCAGCAGCCCGGGGAGAATGCGTGAGCAGTTCTTC.

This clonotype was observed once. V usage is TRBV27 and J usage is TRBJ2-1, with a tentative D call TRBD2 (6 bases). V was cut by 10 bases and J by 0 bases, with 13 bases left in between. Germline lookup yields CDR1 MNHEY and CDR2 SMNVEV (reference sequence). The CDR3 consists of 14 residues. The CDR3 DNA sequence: TGTGCCAACGGACTACCGAGCTCCTACAATGAGCAGTTCTTC. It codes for CANGLPSSYNEQFF.

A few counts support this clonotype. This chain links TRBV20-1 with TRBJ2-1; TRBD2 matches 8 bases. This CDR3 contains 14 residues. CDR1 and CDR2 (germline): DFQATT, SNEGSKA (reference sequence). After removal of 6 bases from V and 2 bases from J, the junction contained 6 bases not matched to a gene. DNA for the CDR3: TGCAGTGCCCGGGGAGCGGGAGCCTACAATGAGCAGTTCTTC. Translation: CSARGAGAYNEQFF.

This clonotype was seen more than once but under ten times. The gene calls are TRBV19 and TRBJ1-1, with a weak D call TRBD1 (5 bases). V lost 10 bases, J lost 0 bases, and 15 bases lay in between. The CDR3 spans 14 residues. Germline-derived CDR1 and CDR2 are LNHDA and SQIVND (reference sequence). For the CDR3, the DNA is TGTGCCACCAGAGACAGCACGCTGAACACTGAAGCTTTCTTT. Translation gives CATRDSTLNTEAFF.

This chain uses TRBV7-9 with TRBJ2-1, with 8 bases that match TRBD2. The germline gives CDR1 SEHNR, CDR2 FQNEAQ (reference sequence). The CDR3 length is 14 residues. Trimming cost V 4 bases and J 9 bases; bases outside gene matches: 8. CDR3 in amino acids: CASSSGLDGGEQFF. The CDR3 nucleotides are TGTGCCAGCAGCTCGGGACTAGACGGAGGTGAGCAGTTCTTC.

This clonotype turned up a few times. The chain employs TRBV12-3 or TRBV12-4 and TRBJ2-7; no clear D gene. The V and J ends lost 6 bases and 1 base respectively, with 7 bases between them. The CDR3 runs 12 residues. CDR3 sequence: CASSSLSYEQYF. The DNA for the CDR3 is TGTGCCAGCAGCTCCCTGTCCTACGAGCAGTACTTC.

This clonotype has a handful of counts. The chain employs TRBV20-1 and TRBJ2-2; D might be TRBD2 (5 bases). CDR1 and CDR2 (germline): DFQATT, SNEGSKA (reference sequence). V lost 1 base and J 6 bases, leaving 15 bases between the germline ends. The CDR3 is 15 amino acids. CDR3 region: CSARAGKVGPGELFF. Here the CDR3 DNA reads TGCAGTGCTAGAGCCGGGAAAGTTGGACCCGGGGAGCTGTTTTTT.

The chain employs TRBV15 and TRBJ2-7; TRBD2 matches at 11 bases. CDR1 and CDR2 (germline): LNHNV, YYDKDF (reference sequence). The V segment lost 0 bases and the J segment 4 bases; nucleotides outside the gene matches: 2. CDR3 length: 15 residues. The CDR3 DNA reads TGTGCCACCAGCAGAGATAGACTAGCGGGATACGAGCAGTACTTC. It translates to CATSRDRLAGYEQYF. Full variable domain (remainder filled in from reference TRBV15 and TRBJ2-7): DAMVIQNPRYQVTQFGKPVTLSCSQTLNHNVMYWYQQKSSQAPKLLFHYYDKDFNNEADTPDNFQSRRPNTSFCFLDIRSPGLGDTAMYLCATSRDRLAGYEQYFGPGTRLTVT.

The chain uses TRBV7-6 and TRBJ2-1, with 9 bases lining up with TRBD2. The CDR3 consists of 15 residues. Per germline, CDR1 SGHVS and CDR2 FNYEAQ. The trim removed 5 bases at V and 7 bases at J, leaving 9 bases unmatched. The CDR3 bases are TGTGCCAGCAGCCCGGCGGGAGGGCCAGGAAATGAGCAGTTCTTC. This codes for CASSPAGGPGNEQFF. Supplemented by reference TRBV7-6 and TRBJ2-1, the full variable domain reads GAGVSQSPRYKVTKRGQDVALRCDPISGHVSLYWYRQALGQGPEFLTYFNYEAQQDKSGLPNDRFSAERPEGSISTLTIQRTEQRDSAMYRCASSPAGGPGNEQFFGPGTRLTVL.

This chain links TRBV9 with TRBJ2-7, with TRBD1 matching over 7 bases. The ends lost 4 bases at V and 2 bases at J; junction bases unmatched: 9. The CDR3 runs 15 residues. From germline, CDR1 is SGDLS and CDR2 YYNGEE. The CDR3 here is CASSHAGTVPYEQYF. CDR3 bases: TGTGCCAGCAGCCACGCCGGGACAGTCCCCTACGAGCAGTACTTC.

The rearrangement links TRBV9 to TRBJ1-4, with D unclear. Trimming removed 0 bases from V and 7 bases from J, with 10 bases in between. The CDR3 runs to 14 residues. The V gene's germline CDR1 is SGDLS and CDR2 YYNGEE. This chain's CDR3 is CASSVGRVTEKLFF. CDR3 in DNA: TGTGCCAGCAGCGTAGGCCGGGTAACTGAAAAACTGTTTTTT.

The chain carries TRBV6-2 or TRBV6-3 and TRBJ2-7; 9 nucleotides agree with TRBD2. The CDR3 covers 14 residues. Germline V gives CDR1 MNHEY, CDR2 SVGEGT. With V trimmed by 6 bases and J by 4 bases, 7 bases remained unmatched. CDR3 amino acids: CASSAAGGTYEQYF. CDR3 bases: TGTGCCAGCAGCGCAGCGGGGGGCACGTACGAGCAGTACTTC.

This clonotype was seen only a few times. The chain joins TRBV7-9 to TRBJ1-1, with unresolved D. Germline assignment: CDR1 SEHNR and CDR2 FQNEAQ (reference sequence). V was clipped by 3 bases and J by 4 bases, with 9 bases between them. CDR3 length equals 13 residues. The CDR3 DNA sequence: TGTGCCAGCAGCTTCAGAGTTAGCACTGAAGCTTTCTTT. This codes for CASSFRVSTEAFF.

The chain's CDR3 is CSADMDTQYF. CDR3 sequence (DNA): TGCAGCGCCGACATGGATACGCAGTATTTT. The chain is built from TRBV29-1 and TRBJ2-3; D unresolved. Germline V gene sequence: CDR1 SQVTM, CDR2 ANQGSEA. Between the trimmed V and J ends, which lost 7 bases and 6 bases, there was a span of 8 bases. The CDR3 sequence is 10 residues long.

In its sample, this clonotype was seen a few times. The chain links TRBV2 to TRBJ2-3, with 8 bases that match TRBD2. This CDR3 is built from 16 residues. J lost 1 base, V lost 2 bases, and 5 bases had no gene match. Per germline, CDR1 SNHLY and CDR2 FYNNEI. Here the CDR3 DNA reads TGTGCCAGCAGTGAACTACTAGCGGACCGCACAGATACGCAGTATTTT. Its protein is CASSELLADRTDTQYF.

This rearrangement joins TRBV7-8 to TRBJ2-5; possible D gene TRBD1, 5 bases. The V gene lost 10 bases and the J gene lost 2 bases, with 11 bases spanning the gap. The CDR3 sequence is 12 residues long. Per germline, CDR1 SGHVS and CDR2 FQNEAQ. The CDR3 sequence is CATRVYQETQYF. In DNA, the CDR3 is TGTGCCACCAGGGTGTATCAAGAGACCCAGTACTTC.

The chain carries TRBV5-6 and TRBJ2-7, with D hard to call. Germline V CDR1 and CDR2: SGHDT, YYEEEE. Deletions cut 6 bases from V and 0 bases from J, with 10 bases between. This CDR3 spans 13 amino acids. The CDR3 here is CASTLSTSYEQYF. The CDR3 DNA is TGTGCCAGCACCCTCAGCACCTCCTACGAGCAGTACTTC.

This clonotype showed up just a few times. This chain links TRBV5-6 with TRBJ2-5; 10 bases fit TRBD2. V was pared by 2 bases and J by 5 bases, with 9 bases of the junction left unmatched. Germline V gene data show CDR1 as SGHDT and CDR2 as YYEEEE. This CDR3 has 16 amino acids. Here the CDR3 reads CASSFLAGASRETQYF. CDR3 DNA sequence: TGTGCCAGCAGCTTTCTAGCGGGAGCCTCACGGGAGACCCAGTACTTC.

The CDR3 DNA sequence: TGTGCCAGCAGCCCGTATTTGAGGACTGAAGCTTTCTTT. It encodes CASSPYLRTEAFF. The chain combines TRBV7-2 with TRBJ1-1; D remains unclear. V lost 5 bases and J lost 5, with 12 bases in between. The CDR3 loop spans 13 amino acids. Germline V lookup: CDR1 SGHTA, CDR2 FQGNSA.

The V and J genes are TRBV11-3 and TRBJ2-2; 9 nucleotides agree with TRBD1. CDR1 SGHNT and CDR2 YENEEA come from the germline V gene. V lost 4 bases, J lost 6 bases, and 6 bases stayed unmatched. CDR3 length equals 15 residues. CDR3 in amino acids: CASSSRTGAPGELFF. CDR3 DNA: TGTGCCAGCAGCTCACGGACAGGGGCACCCGGGGAGCTGTTTTTT.

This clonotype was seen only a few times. The CDR3 DNA is TGTGCCAGCAGTTTCCAAGCGGGGAGCTACGAGCAGTACTTC. Translation gives CASSFQAGSYEQYF. The rearrangement uses TRBV27 and TRBJ2-7; 7 nucleotides align to TRBD2. Unmatched junction bases numbered 5, after V lost 3 bases and J lost 3 bases. Germline values: CDR1 MNHEY, CDR2 SMNVEV (reference sequence). This CDR3 is built from 14 residues.

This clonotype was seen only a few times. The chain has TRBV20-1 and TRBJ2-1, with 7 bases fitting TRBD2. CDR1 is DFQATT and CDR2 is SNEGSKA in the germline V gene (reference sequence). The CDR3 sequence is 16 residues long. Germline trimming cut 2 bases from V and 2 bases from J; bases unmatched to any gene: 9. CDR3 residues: CSARRDYGAPYNEQFF. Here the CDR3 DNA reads TGCAGTGCTAGACGGGACTACGGAGCTCCCTACAATGAGCAGTTCTTC.

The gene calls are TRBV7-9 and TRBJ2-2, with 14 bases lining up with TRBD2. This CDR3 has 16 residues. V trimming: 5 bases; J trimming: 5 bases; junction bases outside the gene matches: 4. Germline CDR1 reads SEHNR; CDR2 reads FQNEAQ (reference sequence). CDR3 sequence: CASSPGLAGETGELFF. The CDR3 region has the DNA TGTGCCAGCAGCCCGGGACTAGCGGGAGAAACCGGGGAGCTGTTTTTT.

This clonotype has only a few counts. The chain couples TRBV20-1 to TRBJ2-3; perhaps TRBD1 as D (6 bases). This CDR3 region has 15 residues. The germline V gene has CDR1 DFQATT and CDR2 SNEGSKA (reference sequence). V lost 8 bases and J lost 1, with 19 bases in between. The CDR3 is CSSWRRRQGTDTQYF. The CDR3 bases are TGCAGTTCATGGAGAAGAAGACAGGGCACAGATACGCAGTATTTT.

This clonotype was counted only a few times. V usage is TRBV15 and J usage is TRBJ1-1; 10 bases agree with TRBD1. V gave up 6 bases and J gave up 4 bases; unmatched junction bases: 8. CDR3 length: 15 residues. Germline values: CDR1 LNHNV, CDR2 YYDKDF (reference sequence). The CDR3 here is CATRRPGQGSTEAFF. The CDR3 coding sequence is TGTGCCACCAGGAGACCGGGACAGGGGTCCACTGAAGCTTTCTTT.